The 19 T cell receptor beta chains presented below share a single source sample, sequenced in a study of spatial heterogeneity in lung cancer (dated by TCRdb to between 2017 and 2020). Sample time point, as interpreted from the label and publication: sample taken at primary tumor resection. Findings and caveats that apply to the study as a whole: A correlation was observed between the number of expanded intratumoral alpha and beta TCRs and the tumor nonsynonymous mutation count.

The antigens for these receptors are not known. The library was built by means of 5' RACE. Sequencing was performed on a NextSeq 500. The public reads were reprocessed in TCRdb via fastp at Q25 and MiXCR, keeping in-frame beta chains. Every distinct CDR3 protein forms one entry, paired with its most common genes and DNA. The sample table shows about 20,000 distinct CDR3 sequences, and more than 15% are seen once. Around a third of the sample belongs to the ten largest clones. The specimen was lung tumor tissue, collected at surgery. The receptors were gathered from a female donor with early-stage non-small cell lung cancer.

Only a few counts were recorded for this clonotype. V gene TRBV12-3 or TRBV12-4 combines with J gene TRBJ2-3; D call uncertain. The CDR3 covers 12 residues. V was trimmed by 4 bases and J by 6 bases, leaving 8 bases between them. The CDR3 DNA reads as TGTGCCAGCAGTTCTGTTGTGGATACGCAGTATTTT. Protein: CASSSVVDTQYF.

In this sample, this clonotype turned up a few times. CDR3 coding DNA: TGCGCCAGCAGCCCTTCTCAAGCGGGAGATGAATACAATGAGCAGTTCTTC. It specifies CASSPSQAGDEYNEQFF. The rearrangement joins TRBV4-1 to TRBJ2-1; 8 bases map to TRBD2. J lost 4 bases, V lost 4 bases, and 12 bases had no gene match. CDR1 is MGHRA and CDR2 is YSYEKL in the germline V gene. The CDR3 runs to 17 residues.

This clonotype was counted a few times. The chain recombines TRBV6-2 or TRBV6-3 with TRBJ2-7; 10 bases are shared with TRBD1. V shed 2 bases, J shed 6 bases, and the junction held 10 bases outside the gene matches. Germline values: CDR1 MNHEY, CDR2 SVGEGT. The CDR3 totals 16 residues. CDR3 sequence: CASSYRRTGGISEQYF. The CDR3 DNA reads as TGTGCCAGCAGTTACCGAAGGACAGGGGGTATCTCCGAGCAGTACTTC.

V usage is TRBV20-1 and J usage is TRBJ2-5; 8 bases fit TRBD2. The V gene's germline CDR1 is DFQATT and CDR2 SNEGSKA (reference sequence). The CDR3 totals 13 residues. Unmatched junction bases numbered 4, after V lost 2 bases and J lost 5 bases. The CDR3 is CSARSSGEETQYF. The CDR3 DNA follows: TGCAGTGCTAGAAGTAGCGGGGAGGAGACCCAGTACTTC.

The sample holds many counts of this clonotype. V usage is TRBV5-1 and J usage is TRBJ2-3; D is perhaps TRBD2 (5 bases). Germline V gene lookup returns CDR1 SGHRS and CDR2 YFSETQ. Trimming removed 4 bases from V and 2 bases from J, with 11 bases in between. The CDR3 totals 14 residues. In DNA, the CDR3 is TGCGCCAGCAGCCGGGCTAGCATCACAGATACGCAGTATTTT. This encodes CASSRASITDTQYF.

This chain links TRBV6-5 with TRBJ2-3; maybe TRBD1 (6 bases). With 4 bases removed from V and 0 bases from J, the gap between germline ends came to 14 bases. The CDR3 has 16 residues. CDR1 MNHEY and CDR2 SVGAGI come from the germline V gene. The DNA of the CDR3 is TGTGCCAGCAGTTTCCTTAGGCAGGGGAGCACAGATACGCAGTATTTT. Translation: CASSFLRQGSTDTQYF.

This chain connects TRBV10-3 to TRBJ1-2, with 9 bases aligning to TRBD1. Germline trimming cut 7 bases from V and 5 bases from J; bases unmatched to any gene: 5. The CDR3 has 13 residues. From germline, CDR1 is ENHRY and CDR2 SYGVKD. The CDR3 reads CAIMGTGRYGYTF. CDR3 DNA sequence: TGTGCCATCATGGGGACAGGGAGGTATGGCTACACCTTC.

This clonotype has ten or more counts. The rearrangement joins TRBV4-2 to TRBJ1-4; a weak D match, TRBD1 (6 bases). The CDR3 runs 15 residues. Trimming took off 0 bases at V and 4 bases at J, with 9 bases between the two ends. CDR1 is LGHNA, CDR2 YNFKEQ, per germline. CDR3 bases: TGTGCCAGCAGCCAAGATGACAGGCTTAATGAAAAACTGTTTTTT. Translating gives CASSQDDRLNEKLFF.

This clonotype was seen many times. The V call is TRBV20-1, the J call TRBJ2-3; D unclear. There are 14 residues in the CDR3. The V and J ends lost 3 bases and 3 bases respectively, with 13 bases between them. Looked up from germline, CDR1 is DFQATT and CDR2 is SNEGSKA (reference sequence). CDR3 nucleotide sequence: TGCAGTGCTAGTGACCAGCGAGCAACAGATACGCAGTATTTT. Translation: CSASDQRATDTQYF.

For the CDR3, the DNA is TGTGCCAGCAGTTACACCGGGACAGACGCCTACAATGAGCAGTTCTTC. This gives the protein CASSYTGTDAYNEQFF. V and J are TRBV6-5 and TRBJ2-1; 7 bases line up with TRBD1. The CDR3 spans 16 residues. CDR1 MNHEY and CDR2 SVGAGI come from the germline V gene. Trimming took 2 bases from V and 2 from J; bases not matched to a gene: 6.

Only a few counts were recorded for this clonotype. The chain recombines TRBV29-1 with TRBJ2-7, with D perhaps matching TRBD1 or TRBD2 (5 bases each). The CDR3 extends over 14 amino acids. V gave up 8 bases and J gave up 0 bases, with 17 bases separating them. CDR1 and CDR2 from the germline V gene are SQVTM and ANQGSEA. The CDR3 sequence is CSILTGTSSYEQYF. The CDR3 nucleotides are TGCAGCATCTTAACGGGGACCAGCTCCTACGAGCAGTACTTC.

The V and J genes are TRBV5-1 and TRBJ2-7; TRBD2 is a possible D gene (6 bases). This CDR3 has 15 residues. The V gene lost 7 bases and the J gene lost 2 bases, with 19 bases spanning the gap. Germline V gene sequence: CDR1 SGHRS, CDR2 YFSETQ. CDR3 loop: CASQGGSGLAYEQYF. The CDR3 DNA reads as TGCGCCAGCCAAGGAGGTAGCGGCCTTGCCTACGAGCAGTACTTC.

This clonotype was detected a few times. The rearrangement uses TRBV29-1 and TRBJ2-2; no reliable D call. This CDR3 comprises 12 residues. Germline V gene sequence: CDR1 SQVTM, CDR2 ANQGSEA. The ends were cut back, 4 bases at V and 7 bases at J, with 10 bases in the middle. The CDR3 sequence is CSVVGSNGELFF. The CDR3 DNA follows: TGCAGCGTTGTAGGTAGCAACGGGGAGCTGTTTTTT.

The chain carries TRBV20-1 and TRBJ2-7; D perhaps matches TRBD2 (6 bases). The germline V gene has CDR1 DFQATT and CDR2 SNEGSKA (reference sequence). V was trimmed by 3 bases and J by 0 bases, leaving 6 bases between them. The CDR3 contains 12 residues. CDR3 in amino acids: CSARRGSYEQYF. For the CDR3, the DNA is TGCAGTGCTAGGCGGGGCTCCTACGAGCAGTACTTC.

Ten or more counts support this clonotype. The rearrangement links TRBV6-1 to TRBJ2-3, with 11 bases lining up with TRBD2. J lost 1 base, V lost 7 bases, and 1 base had no gene match. Germline assignment: CDR1 MNHNS and CDR2 SASEGT. CDR3 length: 14 residues. In nucleotides, the CDR3 is TGTGCCAGCACGACTAGCGGGGGCACAGATACGCAGTATTTT. Translation gives CASTTSGGTDTQYF.

This clonotype was observed at least ten times. The gene calls are TRBV10-3 and TRBJ2-1, with D possibly TRBD2 on 6 matching bases. The CDR3 is 17 residues long. The germline CDR1 and CDR2 sequences are ENHRY and SYGVKD. V was clipped by 1 base and J by 9 bases, with 22 bases between them. The CDR3 DNA sequence: TGTGCCATCAGTGAGTTCGTCGGGAGAAGTACGGGCGGTGAGCAGTTCTTC. This encodes CAISEFVGRSTGGEQFF.

The rearrangement links TRBV20-1 to TRBJ2-7, with TRBD2 identical over 7 bases. CDR1 is DFQATT and CDR2 is SNEGSKA in the germline V gene (reference sequence). The ends lost 4 bases at V and 0 bases at J; junction bases unmatched: 6. This CDR3 comprises 14 residues. In DNA, the CDR3 is TGCAGTGCTACGATCGGGAGGTACTCCTACGAGCAGTACTTC. This gives the protein CSATIGRYSYEQYF.

This clonotype was seen repeatedly, ten times or more. The rearrangement uses TRBV7-9 and TRBJ2-7; the D gene could be TRBD1 or TRBD2 (5 bases each). Trimming stripped 4 bases from V and 5 bases from J, with 18 bases between. The CDR3 sequence is 15 residues long. The germline V gene has CDR1 SEHNR and CDR2 FQNEAQ (reference sequence). DNA for the CDR3: TGTGCCAGCAGCTGGGGAACCGGACTGGGGGACGAGCAGTACTTC. It translates to CASSWGTGLGDEQYF.

This clonotype occurred many times. The CDR3 region has the DNA TGTGCCAGCAGCCCACTCGAGGGCAAAAACATTCAGTACTTC. Its protein product is CASSPLEGKNIQYF. The genes are TRBV5-8 and TRBJ2-4; D perhaps matches TRBD2 (5 bases). Germline CDR1 is SGHTS and CDR2 is YDEGEE. V lost 4 bases and J lost 3, with 11 bases in between. This CDR3 comprises 14 residues.